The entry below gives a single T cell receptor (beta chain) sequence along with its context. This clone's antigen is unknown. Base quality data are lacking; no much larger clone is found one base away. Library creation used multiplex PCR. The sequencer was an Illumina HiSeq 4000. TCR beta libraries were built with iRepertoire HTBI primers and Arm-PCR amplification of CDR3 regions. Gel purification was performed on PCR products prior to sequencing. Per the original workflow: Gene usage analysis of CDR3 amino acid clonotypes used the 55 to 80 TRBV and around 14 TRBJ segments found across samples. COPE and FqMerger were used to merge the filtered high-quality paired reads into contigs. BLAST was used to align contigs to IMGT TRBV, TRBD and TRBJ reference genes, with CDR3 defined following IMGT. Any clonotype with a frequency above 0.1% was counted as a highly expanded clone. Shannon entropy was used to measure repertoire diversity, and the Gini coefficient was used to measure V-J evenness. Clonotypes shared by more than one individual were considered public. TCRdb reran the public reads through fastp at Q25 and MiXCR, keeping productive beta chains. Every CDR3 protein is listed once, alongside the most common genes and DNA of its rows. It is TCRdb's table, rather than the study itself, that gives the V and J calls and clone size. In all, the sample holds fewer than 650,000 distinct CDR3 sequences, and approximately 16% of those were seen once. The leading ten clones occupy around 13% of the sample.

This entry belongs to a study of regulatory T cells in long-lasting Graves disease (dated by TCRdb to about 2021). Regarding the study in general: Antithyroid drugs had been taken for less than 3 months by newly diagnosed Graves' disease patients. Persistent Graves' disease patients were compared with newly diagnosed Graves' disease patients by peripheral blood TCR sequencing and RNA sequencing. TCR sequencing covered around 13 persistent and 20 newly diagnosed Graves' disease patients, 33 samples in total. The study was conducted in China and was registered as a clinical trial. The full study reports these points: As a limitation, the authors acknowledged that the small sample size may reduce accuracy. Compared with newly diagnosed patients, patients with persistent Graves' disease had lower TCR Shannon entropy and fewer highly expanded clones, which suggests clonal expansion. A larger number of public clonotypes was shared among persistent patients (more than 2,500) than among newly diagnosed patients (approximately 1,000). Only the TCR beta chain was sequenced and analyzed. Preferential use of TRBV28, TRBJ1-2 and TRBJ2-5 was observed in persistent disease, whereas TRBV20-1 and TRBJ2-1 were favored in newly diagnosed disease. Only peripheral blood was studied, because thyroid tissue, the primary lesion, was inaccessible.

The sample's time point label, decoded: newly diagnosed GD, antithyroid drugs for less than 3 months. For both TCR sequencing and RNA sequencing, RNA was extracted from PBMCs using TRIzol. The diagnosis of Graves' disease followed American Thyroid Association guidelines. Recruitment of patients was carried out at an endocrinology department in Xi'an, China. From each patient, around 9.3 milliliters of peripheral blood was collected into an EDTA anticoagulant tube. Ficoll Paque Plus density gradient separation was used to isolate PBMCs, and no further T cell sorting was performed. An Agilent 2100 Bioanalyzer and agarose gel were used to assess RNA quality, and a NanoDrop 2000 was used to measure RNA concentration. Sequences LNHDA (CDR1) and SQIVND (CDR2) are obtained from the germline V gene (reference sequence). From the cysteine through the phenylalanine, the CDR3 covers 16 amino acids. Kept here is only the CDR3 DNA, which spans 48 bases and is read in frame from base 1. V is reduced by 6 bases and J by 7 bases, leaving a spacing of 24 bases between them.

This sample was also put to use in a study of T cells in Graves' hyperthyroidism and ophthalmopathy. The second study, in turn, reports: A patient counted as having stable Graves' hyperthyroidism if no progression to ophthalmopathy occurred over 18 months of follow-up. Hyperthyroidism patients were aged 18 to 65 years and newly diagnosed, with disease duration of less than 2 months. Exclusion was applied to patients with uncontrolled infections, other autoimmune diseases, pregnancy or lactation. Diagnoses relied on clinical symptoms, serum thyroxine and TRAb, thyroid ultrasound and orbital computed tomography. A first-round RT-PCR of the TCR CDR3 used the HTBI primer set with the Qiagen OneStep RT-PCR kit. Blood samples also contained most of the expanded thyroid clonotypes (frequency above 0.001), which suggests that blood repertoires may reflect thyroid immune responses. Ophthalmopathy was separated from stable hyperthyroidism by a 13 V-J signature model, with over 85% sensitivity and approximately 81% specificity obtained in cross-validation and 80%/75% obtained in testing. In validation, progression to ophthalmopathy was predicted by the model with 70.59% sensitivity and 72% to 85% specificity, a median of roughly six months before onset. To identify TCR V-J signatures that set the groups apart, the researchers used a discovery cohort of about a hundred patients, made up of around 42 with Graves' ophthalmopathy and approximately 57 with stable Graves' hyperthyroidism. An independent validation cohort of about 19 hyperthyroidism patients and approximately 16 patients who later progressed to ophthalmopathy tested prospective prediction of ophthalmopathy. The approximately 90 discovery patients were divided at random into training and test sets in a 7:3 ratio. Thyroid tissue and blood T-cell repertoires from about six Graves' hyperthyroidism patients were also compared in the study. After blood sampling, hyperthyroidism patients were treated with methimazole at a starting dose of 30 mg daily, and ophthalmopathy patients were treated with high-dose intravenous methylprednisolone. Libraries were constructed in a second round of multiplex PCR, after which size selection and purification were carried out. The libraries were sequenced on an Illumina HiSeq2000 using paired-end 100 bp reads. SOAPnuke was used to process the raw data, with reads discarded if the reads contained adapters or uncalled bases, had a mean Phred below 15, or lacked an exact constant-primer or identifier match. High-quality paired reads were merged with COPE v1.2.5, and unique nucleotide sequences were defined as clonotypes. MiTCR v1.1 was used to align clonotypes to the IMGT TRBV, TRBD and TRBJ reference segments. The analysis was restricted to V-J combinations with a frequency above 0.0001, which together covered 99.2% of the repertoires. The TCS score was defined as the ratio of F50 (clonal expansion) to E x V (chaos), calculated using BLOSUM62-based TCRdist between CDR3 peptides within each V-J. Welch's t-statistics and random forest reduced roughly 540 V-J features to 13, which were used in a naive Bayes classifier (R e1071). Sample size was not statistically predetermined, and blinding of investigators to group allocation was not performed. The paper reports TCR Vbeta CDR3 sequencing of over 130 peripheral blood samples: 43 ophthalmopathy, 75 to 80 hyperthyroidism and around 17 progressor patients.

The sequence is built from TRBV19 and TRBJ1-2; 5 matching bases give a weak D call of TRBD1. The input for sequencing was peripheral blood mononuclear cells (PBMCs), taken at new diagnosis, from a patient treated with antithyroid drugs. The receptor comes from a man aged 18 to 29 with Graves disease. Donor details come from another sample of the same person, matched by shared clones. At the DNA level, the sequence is TGTGCCAGTAGCCTCCGTGACAGACGTATAGGGCTTGGCTACACCTTC. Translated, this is CASSLRDRRIGLGYTF.